This T cell receptor (beta chain) derives from a study of T cells in Graves' hyperthyroidism and ophthalmopathy (dated by TCRdb to between 2018 and 2020). With respect to the entire study: Peripheral blood samples were taken at the time of initial diagnosis, prior to any treatment. To identify distinguishing TCR V-J signatures, a discovery cohort of about 95 patients was used, comprising 43 with Graves' ophthalmopathy and around 60 with stable Graves' hyperthyroidism. Prospective prediction of ophthalmopathy was tested in an independent validation cohort of fewer than 20 hyperthyroidism patients and approximately 17 patients who later progressed to ophthalmopathy. The 90 to 100 discovery patients were randomly divided into training and test sets at a 7:3 ratio. In addition, the study compared T-cell repertoires in thyroid tissue and in blood from over 5 Graves' hyperthyroidism patients. After blood sampling, hyperthyroidism patients were treated with methimazole at a starting dose of 30 mg daily, and ophthalmopathy patients were treated with high-dose intravenous methylprednisolone. The paper describes TCR Vbeta CDR3 sequencing of 140 or so peripheral blood samples, made up of 43 ophthalmopathy patients, 70 to 75 hyperthyroidism patients and about 17 progressor patients. Findings and caveats that apply to the study as a whole: Sample size was not statistically predetermined, and blinding of investigators to group allocation was not performed. In validation, the model predicted progression to ophthalmopathy with 60% to 71% sensitivity and about 72% specificity, a median of 6.5 months before onset. In cross-validation, a model built on a 13 V-J signature told ophthalmopathy apart from stable hyperthyroidism with roughly 87% sensitivity and roughly 83% specificity, and in testing the same model reached 80%/75%. Most expanded thyroid clonotypes (frequency above 0.001) were also detected in blood, suggesting blood repertoires may reflect thyroid immune responses.

The CDR3 contains 12 residues, cysteine and phenylalanine counted. Only the CDR3 DNA stays, 36 bases, in frame from base 1. CDR1 and CDR2 (SQVTM, ANQGSEA) derive from the germline V gene. V is reduced by 5 bases and J by 2 bases, leaving a spacing of 9 bases between them. The TCR beta CDR3 regions were amplified from the RNA transcripts. The first round of RT-PCR for the TCR CDR3 was performed with the HTBI primer set and the Qiagen OneStep RT-PCR kit. The libraries were constructed in a second round of multiplex PCR and then size-selected and purified. Sequencing of the libraries was done on an Illumina HiSeq2000 using paired-end 100 bp reads. The paper's data handling went like this. SOAPnuke was used to process the raw data, removing reads that contained adapters or uncalled bases, had a mean Phred below 15, or lacked an exact match to the constant primer or identifier. COPE v1.2.5 was used to merge high-quality paired reads, and clonotypes were defined as unique nucleotide sequences. MiTCR v1.1 was used to align the clonotypes against IMGT TRBV, TRBD and TRBJ reference segments. The analysis was restricted to V-J combinations with a frequency above 0.0001, which together covered 99.2% of the repertoires. A TCS score was defined as the ratio between F50 (clonal expansion) and ExV (chaos), using BLOSUM62-based TCRdist between CDR3 peptides within each V-J. Welch's t-statistics and random forest reduced several hundred V-J features to 13, which were used in a naive Bayes classifier (R e1071). TCRdb reran the public reads through fastp at Q25 and MiXCR, keeping productive beta chains. Entries that share a CDR3 protein sequence are merged under the most common genes and DNA. TCRdb, not the authors, supplied the V and J calls. The sample profile shows hundreds of thousands of distinct CDR3 sequences; 13% to 15% of them were found once. The top ten clonotypes cover approximately 12% of the sample.

This clonotype was counted a few times. The antigen it recognizes is unknown. Nothing much larger sits one base from this clone, and base qualities are not available. Ophthalmopathy patients had moderately to severely active disease, with a Clinical Activity Score of 3 or more, a NOSPECS grade of 4 or more, and a disease duration of less than 3 months. Patients with uncontrolled infections, other autoimmune diseases, pregnancy or lactation were excluded. Diagnoses were established on the basis of clinical symptoms, serum thyroxine and TRAb, thyroid ultrasound, and orbital computed tomography. PBMCs were separated from under 12 ml of fresh peripheral blood using Ficoll-Paque density gradient centrifugation. Total RNA was extracted with Trizol reagent, and quality was checked on an Agilent 2100 Bioanalyzer.

Material for sequencing was blood. The V and J genes are TRBV29-1 and TRBJ1-1; possibly the D gene is TRBD1, per 5 matching bases. The TCR sequence derives from a woman aged 45-65 years with Graves' ophthalmopathy. The encoded CDR3 is CSVWGKNTEAFF. The nucleotide sequence reads TGCAGCGTTTGGGGGAAAAACACTGAAGCTTTCTTT.